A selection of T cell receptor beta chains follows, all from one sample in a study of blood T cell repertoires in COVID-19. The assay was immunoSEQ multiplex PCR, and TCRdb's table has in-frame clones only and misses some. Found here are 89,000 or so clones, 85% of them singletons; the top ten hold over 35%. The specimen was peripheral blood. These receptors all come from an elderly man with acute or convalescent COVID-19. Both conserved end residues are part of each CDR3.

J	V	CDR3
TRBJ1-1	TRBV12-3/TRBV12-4	CATSRQGKIEAFF
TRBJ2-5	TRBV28	CASRSEGQGSLETQYF
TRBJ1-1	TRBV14	CASSFSPGWVRNTEAFF
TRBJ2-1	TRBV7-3	CASSPTVGAFDEQFF
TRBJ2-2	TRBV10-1	CASRSSGQGDTGELFF
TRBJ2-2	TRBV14	CASSNSGSTGELFF
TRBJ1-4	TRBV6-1	CASSEGQGYEKLFF
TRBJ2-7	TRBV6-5	CASSYRGLAASYEQYF
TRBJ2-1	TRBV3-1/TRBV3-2	CASSSSDSSAYNEQFF
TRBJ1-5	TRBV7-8	CASSLAGQPNQPQHF
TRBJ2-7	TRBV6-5	CASSPGTGGAYEQYF
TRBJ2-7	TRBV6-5	CASSFWAGGIYEQYF
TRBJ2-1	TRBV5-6	CASSLVGYSYNEQFF
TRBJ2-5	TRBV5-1	CASSKTTGGGTQYF
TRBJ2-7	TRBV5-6	CASSHPMGGRVDF
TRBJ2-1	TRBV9	CASSEVAGSNRDEQFF
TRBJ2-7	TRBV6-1	CASSERAGASYEQYF
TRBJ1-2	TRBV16	CASSQSGRPNNYGYTF
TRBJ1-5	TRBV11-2	CASSPGTGIRNQPQHF
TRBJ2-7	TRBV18	CASSPLSGSSYEQYF
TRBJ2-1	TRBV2	CASTPAGGSSYNEQFF
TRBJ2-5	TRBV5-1	CASSLAVAGASETQYF
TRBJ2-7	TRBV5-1	CASSLGTVLSYEQYF
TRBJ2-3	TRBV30	CAWSVWRGNTDTQYF
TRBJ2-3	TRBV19	CASSIGLAGEADTQYF
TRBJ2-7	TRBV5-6	CASSSDRYEQYF
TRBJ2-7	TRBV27	CASSFPPYYEQYF
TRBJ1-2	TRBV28	CASQVRGGYTF